Listed below are T cell receptor beta chains from one sample, sequenced in a study of T cells in Graves' hyperthyroidism and ophthalmopathy. One entry per CDR3 protein, called by TCRdb with MiXCR from the multiplex PCR reads. Altogether fewer than 700,000 distinct CDR3 sequences are present, 15% to 20% being singletons, with the ten largest covering 17%. Sequenced sample: blood. Receptors originate from a woman aged 18 to 35 with Graves' ophthalmopathy. CDR3s include the opening cysteine and the closing phenylalanine or tryptophan. D genes are given only for firm matches. Clone size is given for some rows only: seen once, a few or many times, or a class if the clone is expanded.

>TRBV20-1|-|-|TRBJ2-1
CSATHSSPDNEQFF
TGCAGTGCGACCCATAGCAGTCCTGACAATGAGCAGTTCTTC
>TRBV12-5|-|-|TRBJ2-4
CASSCWRVAKNIQYF
TGTGCTAGTTCCTGCTGGAGGGTTGCCAAAAACATTCAGTACTTC
>TRBV27|many|-|TRBJ2-7
CASSSALSGHLGNYEQYF
TGTGCCAGCAGTTCCGCCCTCTCGGGGCACCTGGGGAACTACGAGCAGTACTTC
>TRBV5-1|-|-|TRBJ2-7
CASSLRPVSIYEQYF
TGCGCCAGCAGCTTGCGACCAGTCAGCATTTACGAGCAGTACTTC
>TRBV28|many|TRBD1|TRBJ1-2
CASSWPLGQSNYGYTF
TGTGCCAGCAGTTGGCCTTTGGGACAGAGCAACTATGGCTACACCTTC
>TRBV7-6|-|-|TRBJ1-1
CASSLEVEMNTEAFF
TGTGCCAGCAGCTTAGAAGTCGAAATGAACACTGAAGCTTTCTTT
>TRBV6-1|few|-|TRBJ2-7
CASSQGATYEQYF
TGTGCCAGCAGTCAAGGCGCTACCTACGAGCAGTACTTC
>TRBV2|many|-|TRBJ1-2
CASRTEISYGYTF
TGTGCCAGCCGGACAGAGATTTCCTATGGCTACACCTTC
>TRBV30|-|-|TRBJ1-5
CAWSVIGASRRDNQPQHF
TGTGCCTGGAGTGTGATCGGGGCCTCCCGGCGGGACAATCAGCCCCAGCATTTT
>TRBV28|few|-|TRBJ2-1
CASSLRTRGAGFYNEQFF
TGTGCCAGCAGTTTACGAACCAGGGGAGCGGGGTTTTACAATGAGCAGTTCTTC
>TRBV20-1|few|-|TRBJ1-3
CSARLSGSSGNTIYF
TGCAGTGCTCGCTTGTCGGGGAGCTCTGGAAACACCATATATTTT
>TRBV2|-|-|TRBJ2-2
CASTSPGVSTGELFF
TGTGCCAGCACCTCCCCGGGGGTCAGCACCGGGGAGCTGTTTTTT
>TRBV9|-|-|TRBJ1-4
CASSVRGGLNEKLFF
TGTGCCAGCAGCGTCCGGGGGGGTTTAAACGAAAAACTGTTTTTT
>TRBV9|-|-|TRBJ2-3
CASSVGSSADTQYF
TGTGCCAGCAGCGTAGGATCATCAGCAGATACGCAGTATTTT
>TRBV10-3|-|-|TRBJ2-2
CAISDANTGELFF
TGTGCCATCAGTGACGCGAACACCGGGGAGCTGTTTTTT
>TRBV4-1|few|TRBD1|TRBJ1-5
CASSRWVGTDNSNQPQHF
TGCGCCAGCAGCCGATGGGTTGGGACAGACAATAGCAATCAGCCCCAGCATTTT
>TRBV28|many|-|TRBJ1-5
CASSFRAGSYSNQPQHF
TGTGCCAGCAGTTTTCGGGCAGGGTCGTATAGCAATCAGCCCCAGCATTTT
>TRBV7-2|few|TRBD2|TRBJ2-7
CASSFRSGRERGYEQYF
TGTGCCAGCAGCTTTCGGAGCGGGAGGGAAAGAGGTTACGAGCAGTACTTC
>TRBV28|few|-|TRBJ2-1
CASILDRDYNEQFF
-
>TRBV5-1|many|TRBD2|TRBJ2-1
CASSTSGTTWDEQFF
TGCGCCAGCAGCACCTCCGGGACTACTTGGGATGAGCAGTTCTTC
>TRBV3-1|many|TRBD2|TRBJ2-7
CASSQERLAGGRYEQYF
TGTGCCAGCAGCCAAGAAAGACTAGCGGGGGGAAGGTACGAGCAGTACTTC
>TRBV5-1|many|TRBD1|TRBJ1-4
CASSTGQRNEKLFF
TGCGCCAGCAGTACGGGACAGCGTAATGAAAAACTGTTTTTT
>TRBV28|few|-|TRBJ2-4
CASSPPGTRNIQYF
TGTGCCAGCAGCCCACCCGGGACACGCAACATTCAGTACTTC
>TRBV28|many|TRBD1|TRBJ1-1
CATQTGGITEAFF
TGTGCCACCCAGACAGGGGGAATCACTGAAGCTTTCTTT
>TRBV28|many|TRBD1|TRBJ2-2
CASSGDRGNTGELFF
TGTGCCAGCAGTGGGGACAGGGGGAACACCGGGGAGCTGTTTTTT
>TRBV11-2|many|TRBD2|TRBJ2-1
CASSLFKREPYNEQFF
TGTGCCAGCAGCTTATTTAAGCGGGAGCCTTACAATGAGCAGTTCTTC
>TRBV27|-|-|TRBJ2-3
CASSAPGCTFWDTQYF
TGTGCCAGCAGTGCCCCAGGATGTACCTTCTGGGATACGCAGTATTTT
>TRBV12-3/TRBV12-4|many|-|TRBJ2-5
CASSPRGRVQETQYF
TGTGCCAGCAGCCCCAGGGGGAGGGTCCAAGAGACCCAGTACTTC
>TRBV28|many|-|TRBJ2-7
CASGQASSYEQYF
TGTGCCAGCGGGCAGGCGAGCTCCTACGAGCAGTACTTC
>TRBV20-1|-|-|TRBJ2-3
CSAPPTGPTDTQYF
TGCAGTGCCCCGCCAACAGGACCAACAGATACGCAGTATTTT
>TRBV28|many|-|TRBJ1-5
CASSLVDQGFFGNQPQHF
TGTGCCAGCAGTTTAGTGGACCAGGGTTTTTTCGGCAATCAGCCCCAGCATTTT
>TRBV4-3|-|-|TRBJ2-1
CASSLGRGRGDEQFF
TGCGCCAGCAGCCTAGGGAGGGGCAGGGGTGATGAGCAGTTCTTC
>TRBV27|few|-|TRBJ2-7
CASSLSPNYEQYF
TGTGCCAGCAGTTTATCGCCAAACTACGAGCAGTACTTC
>TRBV7-3|many|TRBD1|TRBJ2-5
CASSPGAGGPGTQYF
TGTGCCAGCAGCCCAGGGGCAGGGGGCCCGGGGACCCAGTACTTC
>TRBV20-1|few|TRBD2|TRBJ2-1
CSATAPLAGGTTYNEQFF
TGCAGTGCAACGGCGCCGCTAGCGGGGGGGACTACCTACAATGAGCAGTTCTTC
>TRBV4-2|-|TRBD1|TRBJ2-2
CASSHGTGGTGELFF
TGTGCCAGCAGCCACGGGACAGGGGGCACCGGGGAGCTGTTTTTT
>TRBV5-6|few|TRBD1|TRBJ1-1
CASSSPGFRGRGHTEAFF
TGTGCCAGCAGCTCGCCGGGGTTTAGAGGCAGGGGGCACACTGAAGCTTTCTTT
>TRBV5-4|few|TRBD1|TRBJ1-2
CASSPQNRDRGGYTF
TGTGCCAGCAGCCCACAGAACCGGGACAGGGGAGGCTACACCTTC
>TRBV7-8|many|-|TRBJ2-7
CASSLVRDLEQYF
TGTGCCAGCAGCTTAGTCCGGGACCTCGAGCAGTACTTC
>TRBV7-9|few|TRBD1|TRBJ2-2
CASSFGQGVTGELFF
TGTGCCAGCAGCTTTGGACAGGGGGTAACCGGGGAGCTGTTTTTT
>TRBV6-2/TRBV6-3|-|-|TRBJ1-4
CASTDRLWTSEKLFF
TGTGCCAGCACGGACCGACTCTGGACGAGTGAAAAACTGTTTTTT
>TRBV29-1|many|TRBD1|TRBJ1-1
CSVTGDEFEAFF
TGCAGCGTTACAGGGGATGAATTTGAAGCTTTCTTT
>TRBV28|-|-|TRBJ2-1
CASSLYGAPSYNEQFF
TGTGCCAGCAGTTTATACGGGGCCCCCTCCTACAATGAGCAGTTCTTC
>TRBV29-1|-|-|TRBJ2-7
CSVESRTESYEQYF
TGCAGCGTTGAATCCCGGACTGAGTCCTACGAGCAGTACTTC